Shown below are 29 T cell receptor beta chains from a single sample sequenced in a study of post-analysis software for immune sequencing data. Findings of the study overall: Several TRBV segments (TRBV5-6, TRBV5-1 and TRBV20-1 among them) occurred more frequently in patients than in controls.

The authors incorporated unique molecular identifiers into the TCR beta cDNA libraries. TCRdb fed the PCR reads into MiXCR, producing one record per CDR3 protein. The table lists roughly 800,000 distinct CDR3 sequences, around 53% of them singletons. No antigen has been assigned to these receptors. The specimen sequenced was blood. All receptors derive from a girl aged 5-17 years with multiple sclerosis.

The chain couples TRBV5-1 to TRBJ2-3, with a tentative D call TRBD1 (5 bases). V was pared by 0 bases and J by 5 bases, with 10 bases between. This CDR3 has 14 residues. Germline V gene sequence: CDR1 SGHRS, CDR2 YFSETQ. CDR3 in DNA: TGCGCCAGCAGCTTGGCCAGGGCCCAAGATACGCAGTATTTT. Amino acids: CASSLARAQDTQYF.

The chain combines TRBV20-1 with TRBJ1-6; D remains unclear. The CDR3 spans 18 residues. With 2 bases removed from V and 6 bases from J, the gap between germline ends came to 23 bases. CDR1 and CDR2 from the germline V gene are DFQATT and SNEGSKA (reference sequence). The chain's CDR3 is CSARPGSPSPSRNSPLHF. The CDR3 DNA reads as TGCAGTGCTAGACCCGGGAGCCCCAGCCCCTCTCGTAATTCACCCCTCCACTTT.

This clonotype was observed a few times. The chain joins TRBV27 to TRBJ2-7; a possible D gene is TRBD1 (6 bases). The V end lost 2 bases, the J end lost 3 bases, and 14 bases lay between the germline ends. Germline V gene data show CDR1 as MNHEY and CDR2 as SMNVEV (reference sequence). CDR3 length equals 15 residues. The CDR3 is CASSLTPGANYEQYF. DNA for the CDR3: TGTGCCAGCAGTTTAACGCCAGGGGCCAACTACGAGCAGTACTTC.

This rearrangement joins TRBV6-6 to TRBJ2-1; no firm D call. The length of the CDR3 is 15 residues. Germline loops: CDR1 MNHNY, CDR2 SVGAGI (reference sequence). Trimming stripped 6 bases from V and 2 bases from J, with 14 bases between. This chain's CDR3 is CASSYGRGAYNEQFF. In DNA, the CDR3 is TGTGCCAGCAGCTACGGTCGAGGAGCCTACAATGAGCAGTTCTTC.

The V call is TRBV10-3, the J call TRBJ1-2, with D perhaps matching TRBD1 (5 bases). This CDR3 comprises 14 residues. Germline lookup yields CDR1 ENHRY and CDR2 SYGVKD. Trimming took off 6 bases at V and 7 bases at J, with 18 bases between the two ends. CDR3 coding DNA: TGTGCCATCAGGCCCGGGGTGGGGGAAGGTGGCTACACCTTC. Translation gives CAIRPGVGEGGYTF.

The chain carries TRBV6-1 and TRBJ1-2, with TRBD1 as a possible D gene (5 bases). The ends were cut back, 4 bases at V and 3 bases at J, with 9 bases in the middle. The CDR3 runs to 13 residues. The germline V gene has CDR1 MNHNS and CDR2 SASEGT. The CDR3, as DNA: TGTGCCAGCAGTGGGGACTCAGACTATGGCTACACCTTC. Amino acids: CASSGDSDYGYTF.

The CDR3 is CASSPRVGGGETQYF. DNA for the CDR3: TGTGCCAGCTCACCAAGAGTCGGGGGCGGAGAGACCCAGTACTTC. V gene TRBV18 combines with J gene TRBJ2-7; D is perhaps TRBD1 or TRBD2 (6 bases each). The closer fit of TRBJ2-5 to the DNA end suggests the J call may be wrong. This CDR3 is built from 15 residues. In germline, CDR1 is KGHSH, CDR2 LQKENI.

The chain is built from TRBV5-1 and TRBJ2-1; D could derive from TRBD1 or TRBD2 (5 bases each). Trimming pared 2 bases from V and 2 bases from J, leaving 11 bases between. This CDR3 is 15 amino acids long. The germline V gene encodes CDR1 SGHRS and CDR2 YFSETQ. The CDR3 sequence is CASSLADIAYNEQFF. The CDR3 nucleotides read TGCGCCAGCAGCTTAGCGGACATAGCCTACAATGAGCAGTTCTTC.

This chain connects TRBV12-3 or TRBV12-4 to TRBJ2-6, with no clear D. There are 17 residues in the CDR3. V was cut by 3 bases and J by 0 bases, with 12 bases left in between. CDR3 loop: CASSFRMDDSGANVLTF. CDR3 DNA: TGTGCCAGCAGTTTTCGCATGGATGACTCTGGGGCCAACGTCCTGACTTTC.

Here the CDR3 reads CASRPGQGAWSNQPQHF. The CDR3 DNA follows: TGTGCCAGCAGACCGGGACAGGGGGCATGGAGCAATCAGCCCCAGCATTTT. This chain uses TRBV6-1 with TRBJ1-5, with 12 nucleotides matching TRBD1. The length of the CDR3 is 17 residues. V was clipped by 6 bases and J by 1 base; unmatched bases: 7. Per germline, CDR1 MNHNS and CDR2 SASEGT.

The J gene is TRBJ1-1, the V gene TRBV6-5, with D possibly being TRBD1 (5 bases). The V end lost 5 bases, the J end lost 10 bases, and 20 bases lay between the germline ends. The length of the CDR3 is 14 residues. The V gene's germline CDR1 is MNHEY and CDR2 SVGAGI. CDR3: CASSPSQQRGIAFF. The DNA of the CDR3 is TGTGCCAGCAGTCCATCCCAACAGAGGGGTATAGCTTTCTTT.

J is TRBJ2-5 and V is TRBV5-1; D is uncertain. This CDR3 has 15 residues. V lost 5 bases and J lost 2, with 16 bases in between. CDR1 is SGHRS, CDR2 YFSETQ, per germline. The CDR3 reads CASSLRPGLQETQYF. In nucleotides, the CDR3 is TGCGCCAGCAGTTTAAGACCGGGCCTGCAAGAGACCCAGTACTTC.

As concerns this clonotype: Mismatch with germline at one junction end may stem from a read error. J is TRBJ2-3 and V is TRBV12-3 or TRBV12-4, with D perhaps given as TRBD1 or TRBD2 (5 bases each). CDR3 length: 16 residues. CDR3 in amino acids: CACSLGAGKSTDAQYF. The CDR3 DNA reads TGTGCCTGCAGTCTCGGGGCAGGGAAAAGCACAGATGCGCAGTATTTT.

CDR3 nucleotide sequence: TGTGCCAGCGGAAAACAGGGGTTGGGGGCCAACGTCCTGACTTTC. This codes for CASGKQGLGANVLTF. V and J are TRBV3-1 and TRBJ2-6, with 7 bases lining up with TRBD1. The germline V gene encodes CDR1 LGHDT and CDR2 YNNKEL (reference sequence). V gave up 8 bases and J gave up 4 bases; unmatched junction bases: 8. The CDR3 is made up of 15 amino acids.

This clonotype was seen a few times. The gene calls are TRBV12-3 or TRBV12-4 and TRBJ1-2, with D maybe TRBD1 (5 bases). The CDR3 is made up of 14 amino acids. V was pared by 6 bases and J by 2 bases, with 13 bases between. Here the CDR3 reads CASSWMTDNYGYTF. The CDR3 DNA reads TGTGCCAGCAGCTGGATGACAGACAACTATGGCTACACCTTC.

This sequence joins TRBV10-3 and TRBJ2-1; possibly TRBD1 or TRBD2 for D (5 bases each). In germline, CDR1 is ENHRY, CDR2 SYGVKD. This CDR3 spans 15 amino acids. Trimming shortened V by 6 bases and J by 5 bases, and 17 bases separated the two germline ends. The DNA for the CDR3 is TGTGCCATCAGGGGGGACGAAGGGTACAACAATGAGCAGTTCTTC. Its protein is CAIRGDEGYNNEQFF.

The table lists this clonotype with a few counts. This rearrangement joins TRBV20-1 to TRBJ2-5, with D uncertain. V was shortened by 4 bases and J by 1 base, with 7 bases between the two germline ends. The CDR3 is made up of 12 amino acids. Per germline, CDR1 DFQATT and CDR2 SNEGSKA (reference sequence). Written as DNA, the CDR3 is TGCAGTGCTACCAGGCGCCAAGAGACCCAGTACTTC. This sequence encodes CSATRRQETQYF.

The CDR3 DNA reads as TGTGCCAGCAGTCCCCGAAGGGAGGGGCCTAATTCACCCCTCCACTTT. It specifies CASSPRREGPNSPLHF. V usage is TRBV6-6 and J usage is TRBJ1-6; possible D gene TRBD1, 5 bases. CDR3 length: 16 residues. CDR1 and CDR2 from the germline V gene are MNHNY and SVGAGI (reference sequence). V gave up 5 bases and J gave up 6 bases, with 17 bases separating them.

The chain combines TRBV11-2 with TRBJ2-7; TRBD2 aligns across 10 bases. The end of the DNA aligns better with TRBJ2-5, so the J call may be wrong. Germline-derived CDR1 and CDR2 are SGHAT and FQNNGV. CDR3 length: 16 amino acids. CDR3 in amino acids: CASSLPQRGGSKTQYF. CDR3 nucleotide sequence: TGTGCCAGCAGCTTACCCCAGCGGGGGGGCAGCAAGACCCAGTACTTC.

In this sample, this clonotype turned up a few times. This sequence joins TRBV5-1 and TRBJ2-1; possible D gene TRBD2, 5 bases. The germline CDR1 and CDR2 sequences are SGHRS and YFSETQ. CDR3 length equals 11 residues. The germline V and J ends were trimmed by 3 bases and 7 bases, with 5 bases remaining between them. CDR3 DNA sequence: TGCGCCAGCAGCTGGGAGAATGAGCAGTTCTTC. It encodes CASSWENEQFF.

The chain uses TRBV9 and TRBJ2-7; 7 positions agree with TRBD2. V shed 2 bases, J shed 2 bases, and the junction held 7 bases outside the gene matches. The germline V gene encodes CDR1 SGDLS and CDR2 YYNGEE. This CDR3 is 15 amino acids long. The CDR3 reads CASSVRAGPTYEQYF. The CDR3 DNA sequence: TGTGCCAGCAGCGTGAGAGCGGGACCAACCTACGAGCAGTACTTC.

The chain employs TRBV29-1 and TRBJ2-7; 9 bases line up with TRBD2. V shed 4 bases and J 3 bases; nucleotides not matched to a gene: 7. CDR3 size: 14 residues. Germline V gene data show CDR1 as SQVTM and CDR2 as ANQGSEA. The CDR3: CSVVGREGVYEQYF. The CDR3 DNA sequence: TGCAGCGTTGTCGGGCGGGAGGGAGTCTACGAGCAGTACTTC.

This clonotype was detected only a few times. The rearrangement uses TRBV12-3 or TRBV12-4 and TRBJ2-5; possible D gene TRBD1, 6 bases. The V and J ends lost 1 base and 4 bases respectively, with 16 bases between them. This CDR3 is built from 16 residues. The CDR3 loop is CASSLDAGAVGETQYF. CDR3 nucleotide sequence: TGTGCCAGCAGTTTAGATGCAGGGGCAGTTGGAGAGACCCAGTACTTC.

This chain connects TRBV21-1 to TRBJ2-1; the table's TRBD1 call for D was not verified on the DNA. TRBV21-1 represents a pseudogene. The CDR3 length is 17 residues. The CDR3 region is CASSKKRGHLSYNEQFF. CDR3 DNA sequence: TGTGCCAGCAGCAAAAAAAGGGGACATCTCTCCTACAATGAGCAGTTCTTC.

The chain employs TRBV29-1 and TRBJ2-3; TRBD2 is a possible D gene (5 bases). Germline CDR1 is SQVTM and CDR2 is ANQGSEA. CDR3 size: 15 residues. The ends were cut back, 2 bases at V and 5 bases at J, with 17 bases in the middle. CDR3 residues: CSVERAGVAGDTQYF. DNA for the CDR3: TGCAGCGTTGAACGGGCCGGGGTCGCAGGAGATACGCAGTATTTT.

This clonotype showed up just a few times. This chain links TRBV4-2 with TRBJ2-1; TRBD2 matches 7 bases. The CDR3 loop spans 16 amino acids. V was pared by 0 bases and J by 7 bases, with 9 bases of the junction left unmatched. The germline gives CDR1 LGHNA, CDR2 YNFKEQ. In nucleotides, the CDR3 is TGTGCCAGCAGCCAAGAACAGACCGGGGAGGGGAATGAGCAGTTCTTC. Amino acids: CASSQEQTGEGNEQFF.

This clonotype appeared many times. At one end the junction does not follow the germline gene, possibly because of a read error. This sequence joins TRBV5-1 and TRBJ2-7; a possible D gene is TRBD2 (6 bases). This CDR3 spans 13 amino acids. Germline V gene lookup returns CDR1 SGHRS and CDR2 YFSETQ. Written as DNA, the CDR3 is TGTGCCAGCAGTTCCGGGGGTCCCTACGAGCAGTACTTC. Its translation is CASSSGGPYEQYF.

The chain couples TRBV7-9 to TRBJ2-7; D perhaps matches TRBD1 (5 bases). Judging by the DNA end, TRBJ2-5 fits better; the J call may be wrong. The CDR3 has 15 amino acids. In germline, CDR1 is SEHNR, CDR2 FQNEAQ (reference sequence). CDR3: CASSLRGLPGETQYF. The DNA of the CDR3 is TGTGCCAGCAGCTTAAGGGGCCTACCTGGGGAGACCCAGTACTTC.

The chain carries TRBV30 and TRBJ1-2, with TRBD1 as a possible D gene (5 bases). V was trimmed by 2 bases and J by 2 bases, leaving 18 bases between them. The CDR3 runs to 16 residues. Germline assignment: CDR1 GTSNPN and CDR2 SVGIG (reference sequence). The CDR3 nucleotides are TGTGCCTGGAGTTTCCTACGGCGGACAAAGAACTATGGCTACACCTTC. It specifies CAWSFLRRTKNYGYTF.